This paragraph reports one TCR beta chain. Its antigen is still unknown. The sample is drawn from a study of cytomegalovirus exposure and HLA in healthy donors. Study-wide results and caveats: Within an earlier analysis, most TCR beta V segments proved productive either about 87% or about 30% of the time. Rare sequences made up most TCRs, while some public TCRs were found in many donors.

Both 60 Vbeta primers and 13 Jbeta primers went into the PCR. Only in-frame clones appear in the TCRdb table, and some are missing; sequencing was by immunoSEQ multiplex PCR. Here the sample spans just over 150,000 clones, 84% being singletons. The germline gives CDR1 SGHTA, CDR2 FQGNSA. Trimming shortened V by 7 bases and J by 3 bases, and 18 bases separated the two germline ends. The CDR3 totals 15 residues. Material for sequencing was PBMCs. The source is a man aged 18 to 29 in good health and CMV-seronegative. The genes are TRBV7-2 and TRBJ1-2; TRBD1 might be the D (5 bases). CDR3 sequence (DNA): TGTGCCAGCAACCACCAGGCGGGGGGAGACTATGGCTACACCTTC. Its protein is CASNHQAGGDYGYTF.